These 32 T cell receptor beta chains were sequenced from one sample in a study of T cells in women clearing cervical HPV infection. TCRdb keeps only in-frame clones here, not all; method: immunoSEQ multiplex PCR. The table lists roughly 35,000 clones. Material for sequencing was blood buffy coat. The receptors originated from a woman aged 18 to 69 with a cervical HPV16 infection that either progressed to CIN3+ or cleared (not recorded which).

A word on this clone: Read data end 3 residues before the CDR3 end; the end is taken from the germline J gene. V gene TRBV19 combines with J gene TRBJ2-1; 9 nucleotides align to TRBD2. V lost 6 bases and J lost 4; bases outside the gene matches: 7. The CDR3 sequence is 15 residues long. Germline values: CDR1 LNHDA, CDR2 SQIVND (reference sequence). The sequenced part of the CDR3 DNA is TGTGCCAGTAGCCCGGGACTAGCTAGGTACAATGAG. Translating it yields CASSPGLARYNE. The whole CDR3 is CASSPGLARYNEQFF.

The covered CDR3 bases are TGTGCCAGTAGTACCACTCGGCGGTCCGGGGAG. Protein sequence: CASSTTRRSGE. The full CDR3 is CASSTTRRSGELFF. The chain combines TRBV19 with TRBJ2-2; no reliable D call. The read terminates 3 residues ahead of where the CDR3 ends, so the germline J gene completes it. The CDR3 runs 14 residues. Deletions cut 4 bases from V and 6 bases from J, with 12 bases between. The germline CDR1 and CDR2 sequences are LNHDA and SQIVND (reference sequence).

The CDR3 bases that were read are TGTGCCAGCAGCTCCGGTGGCGGGGGGTACAATGAG. Amino acid sequence: CASSSGGGGYNE. In full, the CDR3 is CASSSGGGGYNEQFF. V and J are TRBV7-2 and TRBJ2-1; 8 bases map to TRBD2. The read falls 3 residues short of the CDR3 end, and the missing part is taken from the germline J gene. CDR1 and CDR2 from the germline V gene are SGHTA and FQGNSA. The CDR3 consists of 15 residues. J gave up 4 bases and V 4 bases, and 6 bases lay outside the gene matches.

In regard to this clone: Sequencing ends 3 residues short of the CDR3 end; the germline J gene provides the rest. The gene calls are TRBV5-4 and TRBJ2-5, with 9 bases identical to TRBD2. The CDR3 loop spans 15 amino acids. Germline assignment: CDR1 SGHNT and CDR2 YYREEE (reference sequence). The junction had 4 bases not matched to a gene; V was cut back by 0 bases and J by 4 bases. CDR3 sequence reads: CASSLGLTSGETQYF. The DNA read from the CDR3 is TGTGCCAGCAGCTTGGGTCTGACTAGCGGAGAGACC.

CDR3 DNA, as far as it was read: TGTGCCAGCAGCTTAATCGCTGGCACAGATACG. The encoded protein is CASSLIAGTDT. The entire CDR3 reads CASSLIAGTDTAFF. This chain joins TRBV7-2 and TRBJ1-1, with D uncertain. The read ends 3 residues early relative to the CDR3; the germline J gene fills the gap. Germline V gene lookup returns CDR1 SGHTA and CDR2 FQGNSA. CDR3 size: 14 residues.

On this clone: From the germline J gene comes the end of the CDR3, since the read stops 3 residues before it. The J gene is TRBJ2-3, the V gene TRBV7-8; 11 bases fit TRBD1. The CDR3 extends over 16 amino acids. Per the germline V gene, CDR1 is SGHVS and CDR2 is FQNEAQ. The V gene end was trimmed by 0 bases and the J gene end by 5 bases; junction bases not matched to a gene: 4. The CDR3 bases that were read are TGTGCCAGCAGCTTAGCGTGGACAGGGGGCTTAGATACG. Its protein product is CASSLAWTGGLDT. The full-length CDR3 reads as CASSLAWTGGLDTQYF.

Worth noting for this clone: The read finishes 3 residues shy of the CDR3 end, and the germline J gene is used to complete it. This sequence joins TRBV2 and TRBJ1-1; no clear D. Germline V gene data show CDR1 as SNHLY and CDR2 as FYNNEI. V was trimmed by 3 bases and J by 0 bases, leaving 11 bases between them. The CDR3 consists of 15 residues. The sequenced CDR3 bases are TGTGCCAGCAGTGACGTTAGCGTTTTGAACACTGAA. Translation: CASSDVSVLNTE. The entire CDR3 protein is CASSDVSVLNTEAFF.

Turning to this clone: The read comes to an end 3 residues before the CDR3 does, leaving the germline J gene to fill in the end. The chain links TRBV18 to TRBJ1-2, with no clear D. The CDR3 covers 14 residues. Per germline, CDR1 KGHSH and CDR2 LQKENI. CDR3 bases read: TGTGCCAGCTCAACCGCCGCGGTCTCCTACGAC. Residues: CASSTAAVSYD. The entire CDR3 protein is CASSTAAVSYDYTF.

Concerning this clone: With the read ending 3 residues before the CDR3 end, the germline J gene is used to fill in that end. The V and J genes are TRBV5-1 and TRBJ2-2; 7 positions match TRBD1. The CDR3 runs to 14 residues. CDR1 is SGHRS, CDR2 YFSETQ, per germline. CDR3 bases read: TGCGCCAGCAATACCGGGACAGAAAATGAAAAG. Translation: CASNTGTENEK. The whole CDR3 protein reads CASNTGTENEKLFF.

CDR3 bases read: TGTGCCTACTCCCCGGGACTAGCGGGAGGAGCAGATACG. This gives the protein CAYSPGLAGGADT. The entire CDR3 protein is CAYSPGLAGGADTQYF. The rearrangement links TRBV30 to TRBJ2-3; TRBD2 aligns across 15 bases. The observed sequence ends 3 residues before the CDR3 terminus, with the missing tail filled in from the germline J gene. The CDR3 sequence is 16 residues long. Germline lookup yields CDR1 GTSNPN and CDR2 SVGIG (reference sequence). The trim removed 7 bases at V and 4 bases at J, leaving 9 bases unmatched.

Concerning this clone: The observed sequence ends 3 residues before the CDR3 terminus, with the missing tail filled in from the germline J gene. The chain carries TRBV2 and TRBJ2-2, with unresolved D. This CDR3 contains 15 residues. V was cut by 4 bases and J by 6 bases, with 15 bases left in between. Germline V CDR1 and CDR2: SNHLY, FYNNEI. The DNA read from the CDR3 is TGTGCCAGCAGTGGGCGGTATGCAGCACCCGGGGAG. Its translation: CASSGRYAAPGE. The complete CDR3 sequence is CASSGRYAAPGELFF.

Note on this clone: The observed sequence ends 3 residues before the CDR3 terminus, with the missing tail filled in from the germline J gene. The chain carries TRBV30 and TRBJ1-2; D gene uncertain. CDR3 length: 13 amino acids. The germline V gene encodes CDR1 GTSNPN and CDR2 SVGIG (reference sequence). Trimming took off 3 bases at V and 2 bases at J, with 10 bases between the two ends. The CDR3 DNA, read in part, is TGTGCCTGGAGAGGCGCGGGGAACTATGGC. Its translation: CAWRGAGNYG. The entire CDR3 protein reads CAWRGAGNYGYTF.

This CDR3 reads CASRWNRAGDSPLHF. CDR3 DNA (partial): TGTGCCAGCAGATGGAACAGGGCCGGGGATTCACCC. The chain couples TRBV2 to TRBJ1-6; TRBD1 is a possible D gene (6 bases). The read ends 3 residues early relative to the CDR3; the germline J gene fills the gap. V gave up 6 bases and J gave up 8 bases, with 17 bases separating them. Germline-derived CDR1 and CDR2 are SNHLY and FYNNEI. The length of the CDR3 is 15 residues. The whole variable domain, remainder taken from reference TRBV2 and TRBJ1-6, is EPEVTQTPSHQVTQMGQEVILRCVPISNHLYFYWYRQILGQKVEFLVSFYNNEISEKSEIFDDQFSVERPDGSNFTLKIRSTKLEDSAMYFCASRWNRAGDSPLHFGNGTRLTVT.

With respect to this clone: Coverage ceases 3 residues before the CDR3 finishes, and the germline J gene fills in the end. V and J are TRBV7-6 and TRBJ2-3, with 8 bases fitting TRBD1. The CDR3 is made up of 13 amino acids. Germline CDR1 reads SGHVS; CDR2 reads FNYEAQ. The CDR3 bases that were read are TGTGCCAGCAGCACCGGACAGGGCGAGACG. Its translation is CASSTGQGET. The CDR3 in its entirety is CASSTGQGETQYF.

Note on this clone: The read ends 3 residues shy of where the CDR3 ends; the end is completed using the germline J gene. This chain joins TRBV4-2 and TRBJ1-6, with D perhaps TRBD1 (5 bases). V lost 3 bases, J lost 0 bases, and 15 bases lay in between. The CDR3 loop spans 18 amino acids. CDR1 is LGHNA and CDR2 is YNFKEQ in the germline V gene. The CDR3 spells CASSHFQGGSSYNSPLHF. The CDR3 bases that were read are TGTGCCAGCAGCCACTTCCAGGGAGGAAGCTCCTATAATTCACCC.

The CDR3 DNA, read in part, is TGTGCCAGCAGCTTGGCAACTACCCGCACCGGGGAG. As protein: CASSLATTRTGE. The full CDR3 protein reads CASSLATTRTGELFF. The chain employs TRBV5-4 and TRBJ2-2; D unresolved. The DNA ends 3 residues before the CDR3 does, and the rest of the CDR3 is filled in from the germline J gene. V was clipped by 0 bases and J by 4 bases, with 10 bases between them. The CDR3 runs 15 residues. CDR1 SGHNT and CDR2 YYREEE come from the germline V gene (reference sequence).

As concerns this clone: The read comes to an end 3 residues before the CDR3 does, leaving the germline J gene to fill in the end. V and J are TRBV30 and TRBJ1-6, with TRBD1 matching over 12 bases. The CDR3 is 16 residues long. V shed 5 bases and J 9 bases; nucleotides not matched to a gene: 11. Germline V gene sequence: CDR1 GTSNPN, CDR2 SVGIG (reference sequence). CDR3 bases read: TGTGCCTGGGCGACCCCAGGGACAGGGGGCTCTTCACCC. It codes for CAWATPGTGGSSP. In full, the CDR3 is CAWATPGTGGSSPLHF.

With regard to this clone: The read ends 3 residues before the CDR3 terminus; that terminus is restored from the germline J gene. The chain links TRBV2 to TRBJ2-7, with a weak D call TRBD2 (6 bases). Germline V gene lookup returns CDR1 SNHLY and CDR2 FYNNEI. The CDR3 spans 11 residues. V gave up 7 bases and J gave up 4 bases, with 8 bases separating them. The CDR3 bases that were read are TGTGCCAGCAAACGGGGGTACGAG. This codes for CASKRGYE. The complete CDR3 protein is CASKRGYEQYF.

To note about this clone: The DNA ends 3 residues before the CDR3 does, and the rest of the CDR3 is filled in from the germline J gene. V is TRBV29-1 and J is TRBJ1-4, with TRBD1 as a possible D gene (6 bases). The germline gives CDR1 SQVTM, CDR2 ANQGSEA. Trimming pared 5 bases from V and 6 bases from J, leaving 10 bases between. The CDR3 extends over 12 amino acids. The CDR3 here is CSVIQGDEKLFF. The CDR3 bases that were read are TGCAGCGTTATACAGGGCGATGAAAAA.

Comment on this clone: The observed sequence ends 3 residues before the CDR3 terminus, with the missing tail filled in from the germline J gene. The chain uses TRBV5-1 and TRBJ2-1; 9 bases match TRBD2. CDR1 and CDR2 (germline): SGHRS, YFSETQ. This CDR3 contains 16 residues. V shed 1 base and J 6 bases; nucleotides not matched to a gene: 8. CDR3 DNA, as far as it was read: TGCGCCAGCAGCTTGAACGGAGCGGGGGGTTTCAATGAG. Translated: CASSLNGAGGFNE. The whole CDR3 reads CASSLNGAGGFNEQFF.

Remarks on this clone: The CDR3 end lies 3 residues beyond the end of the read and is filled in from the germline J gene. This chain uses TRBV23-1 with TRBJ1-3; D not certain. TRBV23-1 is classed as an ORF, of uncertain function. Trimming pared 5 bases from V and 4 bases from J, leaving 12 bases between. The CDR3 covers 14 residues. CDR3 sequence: CASSGRGVGNTIYF. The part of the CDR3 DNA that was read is TGCGCCAGCAGTGGTCGCGGAGTGGGAAACACC.

CDR3 bases read: TGTGCCTGGACAAGAGTAACAGGGGGCTCCTACGAG. Translating gives CAWTRVTGGSYE. The CDR3 as a whole reads CAWTRVTGGSYEQYF. The V gene is TRBV30, the J gene TRBJ2-7; TRBD1 aligns across 8 bases. The DNA ends 3 residues before the CDR3 does, and the rest of the CDR3 is filled in from the germline J gene. V lost 4 bases to trimming and J lost 0 bases; unmatched junction nucleotides: 8. Germline V lookup: CDR1 GTSNPN, CDR2 SVGIG (reference sequence). The CDR3 extends over 15 amino acids.

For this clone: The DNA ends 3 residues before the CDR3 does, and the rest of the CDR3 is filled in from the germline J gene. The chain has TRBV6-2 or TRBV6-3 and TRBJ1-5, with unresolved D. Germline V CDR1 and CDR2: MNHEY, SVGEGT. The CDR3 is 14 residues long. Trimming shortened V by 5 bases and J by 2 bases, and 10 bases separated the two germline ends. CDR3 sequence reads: CASSEMAGNQPQHF. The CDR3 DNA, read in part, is TGTGCCAGCAGTGAGATGGCTGGCAATCAGCCC.

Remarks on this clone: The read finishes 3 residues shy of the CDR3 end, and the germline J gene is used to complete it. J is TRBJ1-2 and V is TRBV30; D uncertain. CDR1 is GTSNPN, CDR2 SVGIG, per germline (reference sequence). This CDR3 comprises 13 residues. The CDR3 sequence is CAWGQASTDTYTF. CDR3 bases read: TGTGCCTGGGGGCAGGCTAGCACAGATACC.

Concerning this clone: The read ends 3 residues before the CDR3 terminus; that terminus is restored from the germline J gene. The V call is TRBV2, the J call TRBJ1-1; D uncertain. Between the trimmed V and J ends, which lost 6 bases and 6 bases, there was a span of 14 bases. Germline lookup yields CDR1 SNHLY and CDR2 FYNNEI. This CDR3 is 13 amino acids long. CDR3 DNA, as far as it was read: TGTGCCAGCAGCACCATAGGGTTCGCTGAA. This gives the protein CASSTIGFAE. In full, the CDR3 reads CASSTIGFAEAFF.

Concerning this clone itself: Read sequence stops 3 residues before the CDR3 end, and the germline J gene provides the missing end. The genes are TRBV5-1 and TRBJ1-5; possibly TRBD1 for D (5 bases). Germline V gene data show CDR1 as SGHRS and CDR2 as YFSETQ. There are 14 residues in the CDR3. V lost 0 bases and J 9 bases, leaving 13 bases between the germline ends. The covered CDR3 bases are TGCGCCAGCAGCTTGGATGACAGCGCGACGCCC. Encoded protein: CASSLDDSATP. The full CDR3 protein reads CASSLDDSATPQHF.

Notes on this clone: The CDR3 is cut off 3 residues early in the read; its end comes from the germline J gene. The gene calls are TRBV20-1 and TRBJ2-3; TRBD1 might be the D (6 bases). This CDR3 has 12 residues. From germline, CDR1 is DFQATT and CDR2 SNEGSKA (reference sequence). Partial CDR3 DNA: TGCAGTGCAAAGGGGGTAGGGGAGACG. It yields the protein CSAKGVGET. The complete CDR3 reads CSAKGVGETQYF.

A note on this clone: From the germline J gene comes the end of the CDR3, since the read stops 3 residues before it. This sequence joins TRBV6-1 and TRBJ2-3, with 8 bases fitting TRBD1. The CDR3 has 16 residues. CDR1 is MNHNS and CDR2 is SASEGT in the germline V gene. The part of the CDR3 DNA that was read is TGTGCCAGCAGTGAACTTCGGGACAGGACTAAGGAGACG. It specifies CASSELRDRTKET. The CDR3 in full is CASSELRDRTKETQYF.

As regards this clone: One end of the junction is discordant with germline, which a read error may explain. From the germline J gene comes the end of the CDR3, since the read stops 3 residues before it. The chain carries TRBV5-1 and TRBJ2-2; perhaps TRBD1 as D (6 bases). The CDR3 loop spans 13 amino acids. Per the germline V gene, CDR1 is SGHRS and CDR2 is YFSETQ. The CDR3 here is CASSLRDTGELFF. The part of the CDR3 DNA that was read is TGCGCCAGCAGCTTACGGGACACTGGGGAG.

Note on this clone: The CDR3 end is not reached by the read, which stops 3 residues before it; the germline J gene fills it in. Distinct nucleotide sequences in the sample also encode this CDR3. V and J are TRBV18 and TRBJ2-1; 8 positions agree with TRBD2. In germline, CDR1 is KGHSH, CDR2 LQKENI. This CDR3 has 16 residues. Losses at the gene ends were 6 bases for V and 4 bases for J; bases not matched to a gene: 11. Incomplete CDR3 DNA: TGTGCCAGCTCCCCCCCCAGCGGGAGTTCGTACAATGAG. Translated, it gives CASSPPSGSSYNE. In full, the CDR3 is CASSPPSGSSYNEQFF. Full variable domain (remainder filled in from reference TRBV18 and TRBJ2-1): NAGVMQNPRHLVRRRGQEARLRCSPMKGHSHVYWYRQLPEEGLKFMVYLQKENIIDESGMPKERFSAEFPKEGPSILRIQQVVRGDSAAYFCASSPPSGSSYNEQFFGPGTRLTVL.

Partial CDR3 DNA: TGTGCCAGCAGCTTGGTTGGGGCCTACACTGAA. Its protein product is CASSLVGAYTE. From start to end, the CDR3 is CASSLVGAYTEAFF. The chain combines TRBV5-5 with TRBJ1-1, with D maybe TRBD1 (5 bases). The read finishes 3 residues shy of the CDR3 end, and the germline J gene is used to complete it. This CDR3 region has 14 residues. The germline V and J ends were trimmed by 0 bases and 3 bases, with 9 bases remaining between them. The germline gives CDR1 SGHKS, CDR2 YYEKEE (reference sequence). Complete variable domain (other parts from reference TRBV5-5 and TRBJ1-1): DAGVTQSPTHLIKTRGQQVTLRCSPISGHKSVSWYQQVLGQGPQFIFQYYEKEERGRGNFPDRFSARQFPNYSSELNVNALLLGDSALYLCASSLVGAYTEAFFGQGTRLTVV.

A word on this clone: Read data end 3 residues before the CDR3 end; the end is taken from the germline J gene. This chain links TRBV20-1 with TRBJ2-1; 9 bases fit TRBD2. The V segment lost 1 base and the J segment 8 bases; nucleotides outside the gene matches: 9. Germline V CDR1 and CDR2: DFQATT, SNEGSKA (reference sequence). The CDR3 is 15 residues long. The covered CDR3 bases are TGCAGTGCTAGAGTACAGCTAGCGGGAATCTATGAG. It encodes CSARVQLAGIYE. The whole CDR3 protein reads CSARVQLAGIYEQFF.